This T cell receptor beta chain derives from a study of shared clonotypes between healthy human individuals. This CDR3 is built from 22 residues. With 6 bases clipped from V and 2 bases from J, the junction kept 21 bases outside the gene matches. CDR1 is MDHEN and CDR2 is SYDVKM in the germline V gene. TCRdb keeps only in-frame clones here, not all; method: immunoSEQ multiplex PCR. Of over 950,000 clones in the sample, 60% to 85% were seen once. J is TRBJ2-5 and V is TRBV28, with 16 bases fitting TRBD2. The sequence derives from a man younger than 30 in good health. Some clones in this sample may be carry-over from other donors' samples. The sample taken for sequencing was memory CD4+ T cells from PBMCs. The subset was: CD45RA-negative fraction. CDR3 coding DNA: TGTGCCAGCAGGGAACCGGGACTAGCGGGAGGGCCGCTCAAAAAATATCAAGAGACCCAGTACTTC. Protein: CASREPGLAGGPLKKYQETQYF.